This T cell receptor beta chain was captured in a study of T cell repertoires in cytomegalovirus infection. Study details: Recently identified HLA-C-restricted CMV epitopes were used, and well-studied HLA-B-restricted CMV epitopes were used as well.

A single record per CDR3 protein comes from TCRdb applying MiXCR to the reads. The repertoire has 450,000 to 650,000 distinct CDR3 sequences, roughly 42% of them found once; the top ten carry 40% to 60%. This clonotype appeared a few times. No antigen is known for it. General observations from the study: HLA-C-restricted CMV clonotypes gave the most frequent clonotype in two of eight donors.

V was clipped by 4 bases and J by 1 base; unmatched bases: 9. The CDR3 runs to 18 residues. Germline assignment: CDR1 MGHRA and CDR2 YSYEKL. This material consisted of cultured PBMCs, taken from culture after CMV antigen stimulation. The TCR originated in a human donor in good health (CMV status not recorded). Some clones in this sample may be carry-over from other donors' samples. The rearrangement uses TRBV4-1 and TRBJ2-6, with 8 bases identical to TRBD1. CDR3: CASSRKDRVLSGANVLTF. In nucleotides, the CDR3 is TGCGCCAGCAGCCGGAAGGACAGGGTCTTGTCTGGGGCCAACGTCCTGACTTTC.